The T cell receptor (beta chain) described here comes from a study of identical twins. Whole-study findings and limits: Reduced insertions were recorded for abundant cord blood beta clonotypes, with no such pattern in memory repertoires.

TCRdb independently ran MiXCR on the 5' RACE reads; one entry per CDR3 protein. The data contain hundreds of thousands of distinct CDR3 sequences, 15% to 20% of them singletons. The V and J ends lost 5 bases and 5 bases respectively, with 18 bases between them. The germline gives CDR1 SEHNR, CDR2 FQNEAQ (reference sequence). CDR3 size: 15 residues. Worth noting for this clonotype: Its antigen is undetermined.

These data were likewise used in another study, on T cells expressing NK-cell markers.

The sequence derives from a woman younger than 35 in good health. Sequences were obtained from PBMCs. The chain uses TRBV7-9 and TRBJ1-1; no clear D. In DNA, the CDR3 is TGTGCCAGCAGCCGCGAGCTCAGTGGGAAAACTGAAGCTTTCTTT. Translation gives CASSRELSGKTEAFF. Filled out from reference TRBV7-9 and TRBJ1-1, the complete variable domain reads DTGVSQNPRHKITKRGQNVTFRCDPISEHNRLYWYRQTLGQGPEFLTYFQNEAQLEKSRLLSDRFSAERPKGSFSTLEIQRTEQGDSAMYLCASSRELSGKTEAFFGQGTRLTVV.